This TCR beta chain was obtained from a study of blood T cell repertoires in COVID-19. Overall study context: The United States, Italy and Spain supplied acute and convalescent COVID-19 samples. PBMCs, B-cell-depleted T cells, or T cells were the source of the cDNA or gDNA that made up the material.

Study members were between about 18 and 95 years old and lived in some 26 US regions. TCRdb keeps only in-frame clones here, not all; method: immunoSEQ multiplex PCR. The sample consists of about 160,000 clones, about four fifths of them appearing once. The ends were cut back, 3 bases at V and 7 bases at J, with 9 bases in the middle. Germline lookup yields CDR1 KGHSH and CDR2 LQKENI. This CDR3 is 13 amino acids long. This TCR derives from a man aged 55 to 69 who had recovered from COVID-19. This chain joins TRBV18 and TRBJ1-4; D uncertain. The sequenced sample was PBMCs or T cells enriched from blood (not recorded which). The CDR3 sequence: CASSPSGSEKLFF. The CDR3 DNA sequence: TGTGCCAGCTCACCGTCGGGGTCTGAAAAACTGTTTTTT.